Listed below are T cell receptor beta chains from one sample, sequenced in a study of blood T cells in healthy people across ages. TCRdb reprocessed the 5' RACE reads with MiXCR, giving one entry per CDR3 protein. This sample has about 680,000 distinct CDR3 sequences, with approximately 50% found just once. The sequenced material came from blood. The source is an older woman in good health. Both conserved end residues are part of each CDR3. The D gene is left open where the match is weak. Not every row has a clone size; where given, it reads once, few, many or a size class.

size | D | J | V | CDR3
few | TRBD1 | TRBJ1-6 | TRBV7-2 | CASSPGQGESPLHF
NA | NA | TRBJ2-5 | TRBV5-1 | CASSGGRGNQETQYF
NA | NA | TRBJ2-7 | TRBV3-1 | CASSHGDRPREQYF
NA | TRBD2 | TRBJ2-5 | TRBV5-1 | CASSAGTSRQTQYF
NA | NA | TRBJ2-1 | TRBV9 | CASSVVGAGEQFF
NA | TRBD2 | TRBJ2-1 | TRBV5-1 | CASSLSGISYNERFF
NA | NA | TRBJ2-3 | TRBV20-1 | CSAESGTDTQYF
NA | NA | TRBJ1-4 | TRBV6-6 | CASSSQELLSEKLFF
few | TRBD2 | TRBJ2-1 | TRBV9 | CASSWTSGRSNEQFF
NA | TRBD2 | NA | TRBV20-1 | CSAPHPGGSGRSSYNEQYF
NA | NA | TRBJ2-7 | TRBV7-2 | CASSSTGYYEQYF
NA | NA | NA | TRBV28 | CASSSRLPYEQYF
few | TRBD2 | TRBJ2-1 | TRBV6-2/TRBV6-3 | CASRPEREAHNEQFF
once | NA | TRBJ2-7 | TRBV2 | CASHRGAQEQYF
NA | TRBD1 | TRBJ1-2 | TRBV5-1 | CASSLGQGLYGYTF
NA | NA | TRBJ2-7 | TRBV3-1 | CASSQEGPGSRSYEQYF
NA | NA | TRBJ2-7 | TRBV20-1 | CSAGPLRQYF
NA | NA | TRBJ2-7 | TRBV28 | CASRIGQGYEQYF
NA | NA | TRBJ2-6 | TRBV6-5 | CASAPGANVLTF
NA | TRBD2 | TRBJ2-3 | TRBV9 | CASSVLAGADTQYF
NA | NA | TRBJ2-1 | TRBV7-2 | CASSFAPRGLGYNEQFF
NA | TRBD2 | TRBJ2-3 | TRBV20-1 | CSARVLPRGAGASTDTQYF
NA | TRBD1 | TRBJ1-6 | TRBV2 | CASKKGAGSPLHF
few | TRBD2 | TRBJ2-5 | TRBV5-1 | CASSPRTSTGTQYF
NA | TRBD2 | TRBJ2-2 | TRBV7-2 | CASIPRGLAGGHGELFF
NA | NA | TRBJ1-1 | TRBV5-1 | CASSSQPDGDTEAFF
NA | NA | TRBJ2-7 | TRBV20-1 | CSASPRDRPYEQYF
few | NA | TRBJ2-5 | TRBV20-1 | CSARDVAGETQYF
NA | NA | TRBJ2-5 | TRBV9 | CASSVDFGKGDEETQYF
few | TRBD2 | TRBJ2-7 | TRBV29-1 | CSVDSSGGYEQYF
NA | NA | TRBJ2-1 | TRBV2 | CASSEVRFDEQFF
once | NA | TRBJ1-5 | TRBV2 | CAGGAGGNQPQHF
few | NA | TRBJ2-1 | TRBV10-3 | CAISAPGLSYNEQFF
NA | NA | TRBJ1-5 | TRBV20-1 | CSALDGTLDQPQHF
NA | TRBD1 | NA | TRBV7-8 | CASSFGTGIDYEQYF
many | TRBD2 | TRBJ2-5 | TRBV2 | CASGRTSGEETQYF
many | NA | TRBJ1-1 | TRBV12-3/TRBV12-4 | CASTTRPGSGTEAFF
NA | TRBD1 | NA | TRBV7-9 | CASSSAGGRNEQYF
few | NA | TRBJ1-1 | TRBV9 | CASSVGWLNTEAFF
NA | NA | NA | TRBV9 | CASSESGGTQYF
few | TRBD2 | TRBJ2-2 | TRBV2 | CASTGGRTTGELFF
NA | TRBD1 | TRBJ1-6 | TRBV25-1 | CASSRPGTGADNSPLHF
NA | TRBD1 | TRBJ2-2 | TRBV28 | CASTLLGQGNTGELFF
NA | TRBD1 | TRBJ2-1 | TRBV6-5 | CASSDQGAMNEQFF